This entry describes one T cell receptor beta chain. Germline-derived CDR1 and CDR2 are LNHDA and SQIVND (reference sequence). With 4 bases clipped from V and 9 bases from J, the junction kept 6 bases outside the gene matches. CDR3 length equals 14 residues. The assay was immunoSEQ multiplex PCR, and TCRdb's table has in-frame clones only and misses some. This sample carries over 100,000 clones, 80% to 90% of them seen once, and the ten largest clones take roughly 2.4%. The record originates from a study of T cell responses to AZD1222 COVID-19 vaccine. The V and J genes are TRBV19 and TRBJ2-1; 10 bases are a match to TRBD2. This clonotype was sampled from an adult in good health. Source: peripheral blood, taken on day 0 of AZD1222 vaccination. CDR3 sequence reads: CASSKLAGKFEQFF. The CDR3, as DNA: TGTGCCAGTAGTAAACTAGCGGGAAAGTTTGAGCAGTTCTTC.